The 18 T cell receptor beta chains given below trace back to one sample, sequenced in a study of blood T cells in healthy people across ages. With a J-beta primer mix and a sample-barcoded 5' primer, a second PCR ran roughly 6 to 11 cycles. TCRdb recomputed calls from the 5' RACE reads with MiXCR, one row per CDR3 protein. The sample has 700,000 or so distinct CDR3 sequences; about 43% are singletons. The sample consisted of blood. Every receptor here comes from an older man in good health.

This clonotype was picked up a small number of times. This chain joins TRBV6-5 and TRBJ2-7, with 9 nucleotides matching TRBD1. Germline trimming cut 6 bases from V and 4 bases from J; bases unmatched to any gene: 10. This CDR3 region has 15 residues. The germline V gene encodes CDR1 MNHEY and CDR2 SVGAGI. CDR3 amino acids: CASRRYPGQGYEQYF. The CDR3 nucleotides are TGTGCCAGCAGGCGATACCCAGGACAGGGGTACGAGCAGTACTTC.

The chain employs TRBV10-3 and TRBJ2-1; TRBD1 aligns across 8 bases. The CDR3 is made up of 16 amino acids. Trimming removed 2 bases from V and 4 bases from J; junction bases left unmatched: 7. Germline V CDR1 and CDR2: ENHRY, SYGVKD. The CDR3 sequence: CAISEAGTGPYNEQFF. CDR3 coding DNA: TGTGCCATCAGTGAGGCCGGGACAGGCCCGTACAATGAGCAGTTCTTC.

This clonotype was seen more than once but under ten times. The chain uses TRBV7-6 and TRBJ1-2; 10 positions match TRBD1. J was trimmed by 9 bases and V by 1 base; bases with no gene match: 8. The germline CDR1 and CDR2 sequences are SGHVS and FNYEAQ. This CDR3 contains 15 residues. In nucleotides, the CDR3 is TGTGCCAGCAGCTTAGGAGGACAGGGGGTTCCCAGCTACACCTTC. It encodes CASSLGGQGVPSYTF.

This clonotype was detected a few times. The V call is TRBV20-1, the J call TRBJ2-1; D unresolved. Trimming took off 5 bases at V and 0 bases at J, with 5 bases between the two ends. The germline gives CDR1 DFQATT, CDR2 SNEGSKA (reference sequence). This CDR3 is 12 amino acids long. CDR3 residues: CSAGSSYNEQFF. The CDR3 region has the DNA TGCAGTGCTGGCAGCTCCTACAATGAGCAGTTCTTC.

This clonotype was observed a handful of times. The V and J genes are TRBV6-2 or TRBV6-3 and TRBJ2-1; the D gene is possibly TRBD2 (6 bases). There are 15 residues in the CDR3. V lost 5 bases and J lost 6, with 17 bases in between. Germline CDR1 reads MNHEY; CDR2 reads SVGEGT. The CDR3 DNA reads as TGTGCCAGCAGTCGGCAAGCCCTCGGGGGCAATGAGCAGTTCTTC. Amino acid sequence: CASSRQALGGNEQFF.

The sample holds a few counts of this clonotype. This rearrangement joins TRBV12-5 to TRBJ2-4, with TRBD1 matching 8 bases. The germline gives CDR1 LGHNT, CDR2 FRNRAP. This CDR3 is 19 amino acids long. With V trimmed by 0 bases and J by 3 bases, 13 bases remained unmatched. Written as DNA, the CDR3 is TGTGCTAGTGGTTTGGTGATGACAGGGGCCCGTAGGGGCAAAAACATTCAGTACTTC. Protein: CASGLVMTGARRGKNIQYF.

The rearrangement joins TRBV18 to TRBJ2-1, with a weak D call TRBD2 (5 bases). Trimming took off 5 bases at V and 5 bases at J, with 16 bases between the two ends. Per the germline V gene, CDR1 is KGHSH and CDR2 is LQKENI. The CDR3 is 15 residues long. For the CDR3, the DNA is TGTGCCAGCTCATTCCCTGGGAGTCGGGACAATGAGCAGTTCTTC. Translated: CASSFPGSRDNEQFF.

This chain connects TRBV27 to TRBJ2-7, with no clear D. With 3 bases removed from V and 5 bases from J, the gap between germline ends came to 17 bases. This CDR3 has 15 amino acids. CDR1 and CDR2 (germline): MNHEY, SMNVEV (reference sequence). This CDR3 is CASSFNRRVRDEQYF. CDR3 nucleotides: TGTGCCAGCAGTTTCAACCGCCGCGTCCGCGACGAGCAGTACTTC.

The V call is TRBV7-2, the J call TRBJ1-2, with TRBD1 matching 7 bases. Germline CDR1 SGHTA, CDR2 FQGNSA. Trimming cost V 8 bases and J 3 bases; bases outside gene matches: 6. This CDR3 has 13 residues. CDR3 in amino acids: CASGPQGDYGYTF. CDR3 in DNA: TGTGCCAGCGGACCGCAGGGGGACTATGGCTACACCTTC.

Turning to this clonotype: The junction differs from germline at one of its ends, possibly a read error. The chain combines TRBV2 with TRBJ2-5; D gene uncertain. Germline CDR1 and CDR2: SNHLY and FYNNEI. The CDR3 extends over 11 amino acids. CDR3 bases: TGTGCCAGCAGGGTGGTGGAGACCCAGTGCTTC. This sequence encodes CASRVVETQCF.

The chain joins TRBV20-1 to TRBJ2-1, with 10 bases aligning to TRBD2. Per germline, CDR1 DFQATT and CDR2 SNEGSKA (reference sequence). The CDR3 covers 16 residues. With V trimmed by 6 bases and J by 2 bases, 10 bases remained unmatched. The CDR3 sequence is CSARTSGIGAYNEQFF. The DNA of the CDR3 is TGCAGTGCACGAACTAGCGGGATTGGCGCCTACAATGAGCAGTTCTTC.

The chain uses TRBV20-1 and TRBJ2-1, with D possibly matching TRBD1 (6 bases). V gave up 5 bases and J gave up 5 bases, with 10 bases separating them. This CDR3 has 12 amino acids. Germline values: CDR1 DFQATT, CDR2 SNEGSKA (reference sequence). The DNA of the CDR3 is TGCAGTGCTCGGACAGTCCACAATGAGCAGTTCTTC. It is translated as CSARTVHNEQFF.

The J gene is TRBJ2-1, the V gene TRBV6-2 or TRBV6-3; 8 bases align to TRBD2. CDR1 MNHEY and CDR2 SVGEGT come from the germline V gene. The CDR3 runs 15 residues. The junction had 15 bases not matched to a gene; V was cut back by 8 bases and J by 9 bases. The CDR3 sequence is CASAGGGRSRGEQFF. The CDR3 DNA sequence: TGTGCCAGCGCGGGGGGTGGGAGGTCTCGAGGTGAGCAGTTCTTC.

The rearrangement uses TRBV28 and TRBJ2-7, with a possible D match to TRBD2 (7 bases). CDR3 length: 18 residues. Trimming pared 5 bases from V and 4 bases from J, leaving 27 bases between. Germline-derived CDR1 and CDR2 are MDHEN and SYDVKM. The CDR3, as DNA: TGTGCCAGCAGTCCGACTCGACGGAAAGGGGGGGATGAGTACGAGCAGTACTTC. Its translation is CASSPTRRKGGDEYEQYF. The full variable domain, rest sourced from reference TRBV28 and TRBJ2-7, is DVKVTQSSRYLVKRTGEKVFLECVQDMDHENMFWYRQDPGLGLRLIYFSYDVKMKEKGDIPEGYSVSREKKERFSLILESASTNQTSMYLCASSPTRRKGGDEYEQYFGPGTRLTVT.

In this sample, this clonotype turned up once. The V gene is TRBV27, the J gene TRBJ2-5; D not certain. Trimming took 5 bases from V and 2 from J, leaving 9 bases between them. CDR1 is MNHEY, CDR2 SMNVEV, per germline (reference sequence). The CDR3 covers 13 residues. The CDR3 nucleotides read TGTGCCAGCAGTGGGCGGTGGCAAGAGACCCAGTACTTC. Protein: CASSGRWQETQYF.

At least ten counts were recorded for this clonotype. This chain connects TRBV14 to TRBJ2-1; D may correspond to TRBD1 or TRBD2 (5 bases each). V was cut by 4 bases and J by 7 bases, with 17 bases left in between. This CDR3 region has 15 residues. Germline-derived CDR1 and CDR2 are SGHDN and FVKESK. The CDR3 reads CASSPGLNTGNEQFF. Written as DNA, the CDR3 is TGTGCCAGCAGCCCGGGGCTTAACACGGGTAATGAGCAGTTCTTC.

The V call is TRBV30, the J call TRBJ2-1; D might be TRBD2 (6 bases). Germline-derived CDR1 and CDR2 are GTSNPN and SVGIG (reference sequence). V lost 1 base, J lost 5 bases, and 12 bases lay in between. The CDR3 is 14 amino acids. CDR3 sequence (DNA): TGTGCCTGGAGTGCGGGACTTCGGAACAATGAGCAGTTCTTC. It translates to CAWSAGLRNNEQFF.

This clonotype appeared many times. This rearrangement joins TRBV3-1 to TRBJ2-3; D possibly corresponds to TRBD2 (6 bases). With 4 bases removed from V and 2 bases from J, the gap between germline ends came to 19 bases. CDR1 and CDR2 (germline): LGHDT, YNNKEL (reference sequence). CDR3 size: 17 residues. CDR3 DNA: TGTGCCAGCAGCCCTGAGCGGGTGAGGACCGACACAGATACGCAGTATTTT. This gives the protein CASSPERVRTDTDTQYF.